Shown below are 9 T cell receptor beta chains from a single sample sequenced in a study of identical twins. One entry per CDR3 protein, called by TCRdb with MiXCR from the 5' RACE reads. The repertoire holds 210,000 or so distinct CDR3 sequences, with around 8.1% as singletons. These data also formed part of another study, on yellow fever vaccine responses in identical twins.

Sequenced sample: memory (CD45RO+) T cells sorted from blood. These receptors came from a woman aged 18-29 years in good health.

The chain employs TRBV29-1 and TRBJ1-2; 8 bases align to TRBD1. With V trimmed by 5 bases and J by 4 bases, 9 bases remained unmatched. The length of the CDR3 is 14 residues. From germline, CDR1 is SQVTM and CDR2 ANQGSEA. The DNA for the CDR3 is TGCAGCGTTAAGGGTGGGCAGGGGGCCTATGGCTACACCTTC. Protein: CSVKGGQGAYGYTF.

The sample holds many counts of this clonotype. The chain carries TRBV12-3 or TRBV12-4 and TRBJ1-1; 9 bases agree with TRBD1. Unmatched junction bases numbered 3, after V lost 6 bases and J lost 4 bases. The CDR3 runs 13 residues. The CDR3 DNA reads TGTGCCAGCAGGTTACAGGGGGCCACTGAAGCTTTCTTT. Protein sequence: CASRLQGATEAFF.

This clonotype was recorded at least ten times. The chain couples TRBV10-3 to TRBJ1-2, with D possibly matching TRBD1 (6 bases). Trimming removed 6 bases at V and 3 bases at J, with 14 bases between. This CDR3 spans 14 amino acids. The germline CDR1 and CDR2 sequences are ENHRY and SYGVKD. CDR3 loop: CAIRGQQGDYGYTF. As DNA, the CDR3 is TGTGCCATCAGAGGACAGCAAGGTGACTATGGCTACACCTTC.

The rearrangement uses TRBV14 and TRBJ1-2; TRBD1 agrees at 7 bases. The CDR3 runs 13 residues. V gave up 4 bases and J gave up 4 bases; unmatched junction bases: 3. Germline CDR1 SGHDN, CDR2 FVKESK. CDR3 DNA sequence: TGTGCCAGCAGCCCGGGACAGTCCTATGGCTACACCTTC. Protein product: CASSPGQSYGYTF.

The chain recombines TRBV20-1 with TRBJ1-1, with TRBD1 identical over 8 bases. The CDR3 runs to 14 residues. Germline V gene data show CDR1 as DFQATT and CDR2 as SNEGSKA (reference sequence). The trim removed 0 bases at V and 4 bases at J, leaving 4 bases unmatched. The DNA for the CDR3 is TGCAGTGCTAGAGATCGGGACAGGACCACTGAAGCTTTCTTT. Translation: CSARDRDRTTEAFF.

This clonotype was observed a handful of times. V usage is TRBV4-3 and J usage is TRBJ2-3, with D maybe TRBD2 (6 bases). The CDR3 length is 16 residues. Germline V CDR1 and CDR2: LGHNA, YSLEER. Trimming removed 1 base at V and 3 bases at J, with 14 bases between. This CDR3 reads CASSQVFGGGTDTQYF. Here the CDR3 DNA reads TGCGCCAGCAGCCAAGTTTTTGGGGGAGGAACAGATACGCAGTATTTT.

This clonotype has at least ten counts. The J gene is TRBJ2-7, the V gene TRBV24-1, with 7 bases that match TRBD2. This CDR3 region has 14 residues. Germline V CDR1 and CDR2: KGHDR, SFDVKD. Trimming cost V 8 bases and J 3 bases; bases outside gene matches: 9. The CDR3 DNA follows: TGTGCCACCACCAGGGAGGCGGGGGACTACGAGCAGTACTTC. Encoded protein: CATTREAGDYEQYF.

This clonotype was detected only a few times. The V call is TRBV18, the J call TRBJ2-1; D remains ambiguous. This CDR3 region has 14 residues. Trimming shortened V by 1 base and J by 5 bases, and 9 bases separated the two germline ends. Germline V gives CDR1 KGHSH, CDR2 LQKENI. As DNA, the CDR3 is TGTGCCAGCTCACCACTTCCTGTCCACAATGAGCAGTTCTTC. It specifies CASSPLPVHNEQFF.

J is TRBJ2-2 and V is TRBV27, with D possibly called TRBD1 or TRBD2 (7 bases each). Trimming removed 7 bases at V and 4 bases at J, with 19 bases between. The CDR3 loop spans 16 amino acids. Germline lookup yields CDR1 MNHEY and CDR2 SMNVEV (reference sequence). CDR3 residues: CASTYLRGGGTGELFF. DNA for the CDR3: TGTGCCAGCACCTACCTCAGGGGGGGTGGCACCGGGGAGCTGTTTTTT.